The 28 T cell receptor beta chains presented below share a single source sample, sequenced in a study of control samples from healthy donors and cancer patients. Sequenced by immunoSEQ multiplex PCR; TCRdb stores in-frame clones only, minus some. Of approximately 120,000 clones detected, around 89% appear once; the ten largest clones hold 17%. Material: blood. The receptors were sampled from a woman in her forties or fifties in good health.

The chain recombines TRBV20-1 with TRBJ2-2; D assignment may be TRBD1 or TRBD2 (6 bases each). CDR1 is DFQATT, CDR2 SNEGSKA, per germline (reference sequence). Trimming shortened V by 3 bases and J by 4 bases, and 15 bases separated the two germline ends. This CDR3 spans 15 amino acids. The CDR3 region has the DNA TGCAGTGCTAGTAATGGGGGGCCGCGCACCGGGGAGCTGTTTTTT. Translating it yields CSASNGGPRTGELFF.

In DNA, the CDR3 is TGTGCCAGCAGCGAGACTAGCGGGGCTTCCTACGAGCAGTACTTC. It translates to CASSETSGASYEQYF. This chain connects TRBV9 to TRBJ2-7, with 11 bases fitting TRBD2. The CDR3 has 15 amino acids. Germline V gene lookup returns CDR1 SGDLS and CDR2 YYNGEE. With V trimmed by 3 bases and J by 1 base, 3 bases remained unmatched.

V is TRBV19 and J is TRBJ1-2; D unclear. V lost 5 bases, J lost 4 bases, and 20 bases lay in between. Germline CDR1 LNHDA, CDR2 SQIVND (reference sequence). The CDR3 has 16 residues. The CDR3 bases are TGTGCCAGTAGTGGGAGCGAGTACTTGATACGCTATGGCTACACCTTC. It is translated as CASSGSEYLIRYGYTF.

As DNA, the CDR3 is TGTGCCACCCGACCCTGGCTAGCGGGGGACACAGATACGCAGTATTTT. Translating it yields CATRPWLAGDTDTQYF. The chain has TRBV19 and TRBJ2-3, with 10 bases fitting TRBD2. The CDR3 is 16 amino acids. Germline trimming cut 10 bases from V and 2 bases from J; bases unmatched to any gene: 12. Per germline, CDR1 LNHDA and CDR2 SQIVND (reference sequence).

The chain recombines TRBV7-9 with TRBJ1-1, with TRBD1 matching over 8 bases. This CDR3 region has 13 residues. The germline CDR1 and CDR2 sequences are SEHNR and FQNEAQ (reference sequence). Trimming took 4 bases from V and 4 from J; bases not matched to a gene: 2. In nucleotides, the CDR3 is TGTGCCAGCAGCTCCAGGGGGCCCACTGAAGCTTTCTTT. Residues: CASSSRGPTEAFF. The full variable domain, its missing parts supplied by reference TRBV7-9 and TRBJ1-1, is DTGVSQNPRHKITKRGQNVTFRCDPISEHNRLYWYRQTLGQGPEFLTYFQNEAQLEKSRLLSDRFSAERPKGSFSTLEIQRTEQGDSAMYLCASSSRGPTEAFFGQGTRLTVV.

This clone was seen more than once but under ten times. The chain combines TRBV27 with TRBJ2-7; 9 bases align to TRBD1. The CDR3 runs to 14 residues. With V trimmed by 2 bases and J by 6 bases, 5 bases remained unmatched. Germline V gives CDR1 MNHEY, CDR2 SMNVEV (reference sequence). The CDR3 bases are TGTGCCAGCAGTTTACGGGGGACAGGGACCGAGCAGTACGTC. This translates into CASSLRGTGTEQYV.

V gene TRBV23-1 combines with J gene TRBJ1-1, with D hard to call. TRBV23-1 is identified as an open reading frame with a role that is uncertain. V shed 2 bases and J shed 1 base, with 2 bases lying between them. The CDR3 is 12 residues long. The CDR3 is CASSQRNTEAFF. The CDR3 DNA sequence: TGCGCCAGCAGTCAAAGGAACACTGAAGCTTTCTTT.

V is TRBV28 and J is TRBJ2-1; maybe TRBD2 (5 bases). V shed 3 bases and J shed 5 bases, with 8 bases lying between them. CDR3 length: 13 amino acids. Germline-derived CDR1 and CDR2 are MDHEN and SYDVKM. The CDR3 nucleotides are TGTGCCAGCAGTTTCTCCGGGAACAATGAGCAGTTCTTC. It yields the protein CASSFSGNNEQFF.

V is TRBV21-1 and J is TRBJ2-5; the D call in the table, TRBD2, was not verified against the DNA. TRBV21-1 is a documented pseudogene. The CDR3 spans 16 residues. In DNA, the CDR3 is TGTGCCAGCAGCAAAGGGGCCAGCGGGAGGGGAGAGACCCAGTACTTC. Residues: CASSKGASGRGETQYF.

The V and J genes are TRBV5-8 and TRBJ2-3; TRBD2 agrees at 11 bases. The CDR3 is made up of 18 amino acids. Per the germline V gene, CDR1 is SGHTS and CDR2 is YDEGEE. With 7 bases clipped from V and 0 bases from J, the junction kept 13 bases outside the gene matches. The CDR3 sequence: CASPEPASGGFSTDTQYF. CDR3 DNA sequence: TGTGCCAGCCCTGAGCCCGCTAGCGGGGGGTTTAGCACAGATACGCAGTATTTT.

The chain carries TRBV5-1 and TRBJ2-2; a possible D gene is TRBD2 (5 bases). Trimming took off 0 bases at V and 0 bases at J, with 6 bases between the two ends. This CDR3 spans 15 amino acids. The V gene's germline CDR1 is SGHRS and CDR2 YFSETQ. As DNA, the CDR3 is TGCGCCAGCAGCTTGGAACTAGCGAACACCGGGGAGCTGTTTTTT. As protein: CASSLELANTGELFF.

The chain has TRBV18 and TRBJ2-3; 9 positions match TRBD2. Looked up from germline, CDR1 is KGHSH and CDR2 is LQKENI. With 2 bases clipped from V and 3 bases from J, the junction kept 6 bases outside the gene matches. This CDR3 contains 16 residues. CDR3 in amino acids: CASSPAGGSSTDTQYF. The CDR3 coding sequence is TGTGCCAGCTCACCAGCGGGGGGGTCGAGTACAGATACGCAGTATTTT.

J is TRBJ2-1 and V is TRBV9; 7 bases agree with TRBD2. CDR1 is SGDLS and CDR2 is YYNGEE in the germline V gene. The CDR3 has 14 residues. The J segment lost 8 bases and the V segment lost 2 bases, leaving 7 bases of the junction unmatched. The CDR3 here is CASSVLLATDEQFF. The CDR3 nucleotides are TGTGCCAGCAGCGTCCTACTAGCGACGGATGAGCAGTTCTTC.

The rearrangement links TRBV12-5 to TRBJ2-5; 7 positions agree with TRBD2. The germline V gene has CDR1 LGHNT and CDR2 FRNRAP. The CDR3 runs to 15 residues. With V trimmed by 0 bases and J by 3 bases, 4 bases remained unmatched. For the CDR3, the DNA is TGTGCTAGTGGTTTGGTACGGACTAGAAAAGAGACCCAGTACTTC. Its translation: CASGLVRTRKETQYF.

CDR3 region: CAISDQGPKEQYV. The DNA for the CDR3 is TGTGCCATCAGTGACCAGGGTCCTAAGGAGCAGTACGTC. This sequence joins TRBV10-3 and TRBJ2-7; maybe TRBD1 (5 bases). This CDR3 is built from 13 residues. CDR1 ENHRY and CDR2 SYGVKD come from the germline V gene. V was cut by 3 bases and J by 7 bases, with 13 bases left in between.

This chain connects TRBV20-1 to TRBJ1-2; weak D call: TRBD1 (5 bases). The CDR3 contains 14 residues. CDR1 is DFQATT, CDR2 SNEGSKA, per germline (reference sequence). The V gene lost 3 bases and the J gene lost 5 bases, with 16 bases spanning the gap. CDR3 region: CSASQRLPGYGYTF. In DNA form, the CDR3 reads TGCAGTGCTAGTCAGCGTCTTCCAGGGTATGGCTACACCTTC.

This clone was counted only a few times. A read error may produce the germline difference seen at one junction end. V is TRBV7-3 and J is TRBJ1-1; tentatively, D is TRBD1 (5 bases). From germline, CDR1 is SGHTA and CDR2 FQGTGA. The CDR3 loop spans 14 amino acids. The CDR3 region is CASTLGGANTEAFF. CDR3 nucleotide sequence: TGTGCCAGCACCTTAGGAGGGGCGAACACTGAAGCTTTCTTT.

This rearrangement joins TRBV5-1 to TRBJ2-3, with 7 bases identical to TRBD1. Germline trimming cut 4 bases from V and 1 base from J; bases unmatched to any gene: 3. The CDR3 consists of 14 residues. Germline V lookup: CDR1 SGHRS, CDR2 YFSETQ. CDR3 DNA: TGCGCCAGCAGCACACAGGGGCGCACAGATACGCAGTATTTT. Translating it yields CASSTQGRTDTQYF.

This chain links TRBV5-6 with TRBJ1-1; no clear D gene. The germline V gene has CDR1 SGHDT and CDR2 YYEEEE. V was trimmed by 4 bases and J by 3 bases, leaving 16 bases between them. This CDR3 contains 15 residues. In nucleotides, the CDR3 is TGTGCCAGCAGCCCCCGGCTTAACTTGGACACTGAAGCTTTCTTT. It codes for CASSPRLNLDTEAFF.

The chain uses TRBV4-1 and TRBJ2-7; D could derive from TRBD1 or TRBD2 (5 bases each). CDR1 and CDR2 (germline): MGHRA, YSYEKL. Between the trimmed V and J ends, which lost 1 base and 3 bases, there was a span of 19 bases. This CDR3 comprises 17 residues. The CDR3 region is CASSQGAPVGGGYEQYF. DNA for the CDR3: TGCGCCAGCAGCCAAGGAGCCCCGGTTGGTGGGGGCTACGAGCAGTACTTC.

The chain recombines TRBV7-2 with TRBJ1-2, with D unclear. V was shortened by 3 bases and J by 8 bases, with 13 bases between the two germline ends. The CDR3 length is 13 residues. Germline V gives CDR1 SGHTA, CDR2 FQGNSA. CDR3 amino acids: CASSFARDGGYTF. DNA of the CDR3: TGTGCCAGCAGCTTTGCTAGAGATGGGGGCTACACCTTC. Filled out from reference TRBV7-2 and TRBJ1-2, the complete variable domain reads GAGVSQSPSNKVTEKGKDVELRCDPISGHTALYWYRQSLGQGLEFLIYFQGNSAPDKSGLPSDRFSAERTGGSVSTLTIQRTQQEDSAVYLCASSFARDGGYTFGSGTRLTVV.

The chain couples TRBV4-3 to TRBJ2-1, with a tentative D call TRBD1 (6 bases). CDR3 length: 13 residues. The V gene's germline CDR1 is LGHNA and CDR2 YSLEER. Trimming pared 5 bases from V and 6 bases from J, leaving 11 bases between. The CDR3 sequence is CASSGGAFNEQFF. Here the CDR3 DNA reads TGCGCCAGCAGCGGGGGCGCCTTCAATGAGCAGTTCTTC.

The table lists this clone with a count of one. The V and J genes are TRBV19 and TRBJ2-7; TRBD1 agrees at 8 bases. With V trimmed by 1 base and J by 4 bases, 0 bases remained unmatched. Germline V gene lookup returns CDR1 LNHDA and CDR2 SQIVND (reference sequence). This CDR3 spans 13 amino acids. This chain's CDR3 is CASSIGTGYEQYF. CDR3 bases: TGTGCCAGTAGTATAGGGACAGGGTACGAGCAGTACTTC.

V and J are TRBV12-5 and TRBJ2-3; D may be TRBD1 (6 bases). Trimming removed 8 bases at V and 3 bases at J, with 24 bases between. The germline V gene encodes CDR1 LGHNT and CDR2 FRNRAP. The CDR3 consists of 17 residues. The CDR3 sequence is CASHIGEGVLRTDTQYF. The CDR3 bases are TGTGCTAGTCACATCGGCGAGGGGGTTTTGAGGACAGATACGCAGTATTTT.

V and J are TRBV7-9 and TRBJ1-5, with D maybe TRBD1 (5 bases). The CDR3 consists of 13 residues. Trimming shortened V by 2 bases and J by 7 bases, and 9 bases separated the two germline ends. Germline CDR1 and CDR2: SEHNR and FQNEAQ (reference sequence). The CDR3 DNA reads as TGTGCCAGCAGCTTACGGGGCGGACAGCCCCAGCATTTT. It codes for CASSLRGGQPQHF.

This clone was seen only once. This chain uses TRBV27 with TRBJ2-3; possibly TRBD1 for D (5 bases). V was cut by 6 bases and J by 2 bases, with 12 bases left in between. From germline, CDR1 is MNHEY and CDR2 SMNVEV (reference sequence). The CDR3 totals 14 residues. The CDR3 DNA sequence: TGTGCCAGCAGGCGTGAAGGGGCCACAGATACGCAGTATTTT. The encoded protein is CASRREGATDTQYF.

The chain combines TRBV6-2 or TRBV6-3 with TRBJ1-5; D may be TRBD1 (6 bases). The germline V and J ends were trimmed by 5 bases and 5 bases, with 19 bases remaining between them. The CDR3 consists of 16 residues. CDR1 and CDR2 from the germline V gene are MNHEY and SVGEGT. CDR3 amino acids: CASSPSTSTGYQPQHF. The CDR3 DNA reads TGTGCCAGCAGTCCCAGCACCTCGACAGGCTATCAGCCCCAGCATTTT.

V and J are TRBV5-1 and TRBJ1-1; D possibly corresponds to TRBD1 (6 bases). V was shortened by 1 base and J by 4 bases, with 11 bases between the two germline ends. This CDR3 is 14 amino acids long. Per the germline V gene, CDR1 is SGHRS and CDR2 is YFSETQ. The CDR3 nucleotides read TGCGCCAGCAGCTTGTTACAGGGTAGCACTGAAGCTTTCTTT. Translated, it gives CASSLLQGSTEAFF.